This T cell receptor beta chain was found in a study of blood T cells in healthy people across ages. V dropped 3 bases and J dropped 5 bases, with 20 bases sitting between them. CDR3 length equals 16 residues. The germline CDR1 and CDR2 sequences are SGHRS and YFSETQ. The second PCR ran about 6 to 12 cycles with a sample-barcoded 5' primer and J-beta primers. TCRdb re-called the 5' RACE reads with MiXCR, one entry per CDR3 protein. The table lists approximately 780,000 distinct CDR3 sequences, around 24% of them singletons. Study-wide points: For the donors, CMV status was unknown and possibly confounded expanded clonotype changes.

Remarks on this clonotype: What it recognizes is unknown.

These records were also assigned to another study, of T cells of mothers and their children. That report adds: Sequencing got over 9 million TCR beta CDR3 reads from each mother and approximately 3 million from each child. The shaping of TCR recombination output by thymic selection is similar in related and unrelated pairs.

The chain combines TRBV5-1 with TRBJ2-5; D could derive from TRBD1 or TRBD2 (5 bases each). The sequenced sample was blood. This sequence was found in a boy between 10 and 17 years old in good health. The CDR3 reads CASSYGVPLAGETQYF. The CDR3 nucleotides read TGCGCCAGCAGCTATGGGGTACCCCTAGCAGGGGAGACCCAGTACTTC. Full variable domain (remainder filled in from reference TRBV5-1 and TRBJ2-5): KAGVTQTPRYLIKTRGQQVTLSCSPISGHRSVSWYQQTPGQGLQFLFEYFSETQRNKGNFPGRFSGRQFSNSRSEMNVSTLELGDSALYLCASSYGVPLAGETQYFGPGTRLLVL.